One sample yielded the 20 T cell receptor beta chains listed below, sequenced in a study of blood T cell repertoires in COVID-19 (dated by TCRdb to the early 2020s). The library was obtained by the immunoSEQ multiplex PCR assay. The table was pulled from immuneACCESS by TCRdb, which kept in-frame rearrangements only. Such tables lose some clones; where checked, under half of the loss comes from unresolved V genes, and the rest has no known cause. Recorded for this sample are about 300,000 clones; roughly 87% of them occurred a single time. About 2% of the sample is held by the ten biggest clonotypes. Input material: peripheral blood. Source of these receptors: a man aged 18 to 30 with active or convalescent COVID-19.

The J gene is TRBJ1-1, the V gene TRBV19; the D gene is possibly TRBD1 (6 bases). Per germline, CDR1 LNHDA and CDR2 SQIVND (reference sequence). Trimming took 5 bases from V and 5 from J, leaving 27 bases between them. There are 18 residues in the CDR3. The CDR3 sequence: CASSSGRDRDTPGTEAFF. The CDR3 nucleotides are TGTGCCAGTAGTTCGGGGAGGGATAGGGACACCCCAGGGACTGAAGCTTTCTTT. Drawing the rest from reference TRBV19 and TRBJ1-1, the complete variable domain is DGGITQSPKYLFRKEGQNVTLSCEQNLNHDAMYWYRQDPGQGLRLIYYSQIVNDFQKGDIAEGYSVSREKKESFPLTVTSAQKNPTAFYLCASSSGRDRDTPGTEAFFGQGTRLTVV.

This sequence joins TRBV5-4 and TRBJ2-1; 8 nucleotides align to TRBD1. The CDR3 runs to 15 residues. Germline lookup yields CDR1 SGHNT and CDR2 YYREEE (reference sequence). Trimming removed 6 bases from V and 8 bases from J; junction bases left unmatched: 13. The chain's CDR3 is CASTNAGQGGYEQFF. The CDR3 DNA reads TGTGCCAGCACCAATGCCGGACAGGGAGGATATGAGCAGTTCTTC.

This clone was detected only once. This rearrangement joins TRBV7-2 to TRBJ2-5; TRBD1 is a possible D gene (6 bases). Germline loops: CDR1 SGHTA, CDR2 FQGNSA. The CDR3 is made up of 12 amino acids. The ends were cut back, 4 bases at V and 4 bases at J, with 7 bases in the middle. The CDR3 spells CASSSTGETQYF. The CDR3 bases are TGTGCCAGCAGCTCGACAGGAGAGACCCAGTACTTC.

The V call is TRBV3-1 (or the pseudogene TRBV3-2), the J call TRBJ2-7, with 9 bases aligning to TRBD2. In germline, CDR1 is LGHDT, CDR2 YNNKEL (reference sequence). There are 17 residues in the CDR3. V gave up 2 bases and J gave up 4 bases; unmatched junction bases: 12. The CDR3: CASSQPRVLAGGYEQYF. CDR3 nucleotide sequence: TGTGCCAGCAGCCAACCTCGGGTCTTGGCGGGGGGGTACGAGCAGTACTTC.

This sequence joins TRBV18 and TRBJ2-7, with TRBD1 matching 9 bases. Trimming at V came to 8 bases and at J to 5 bases, leaving 10 bases not matched to a gene. The CDR3 is made up of 14 amino acids. Germline V CDR1 and CDR2: KGHSH, LQKENI. CDR3 amino acids: CASMSRDRDHEQYF. The CDR3 nucleotides are TGTGCCAGCATGTCCCGGGACAGGGACCACGAGCAGTACTTC.

This clone was seen a few times. In nucleotides, the CDR3 is TGCGCCAGCAGCCACACAGGTGGGAATTCTGCACCCCTCCACTTT. It yields the protein CASSHTGGNSAPLHF. V usage is TRBV4-1 and J usage is TRBJ1-6; maybe TRBD1 (5 bases). V lost 3 bases to trimming and J lost 11 bases, with 17 bases between them. Germline values: CDR1 MGHRA, CDR2 YSYEKL. The CDR3 runs to 15 residues.

V is TRBV15 and J is TRBJ2-1; D is possibly TRBD2 (7 bases). The CDR3 has 16 amino acids. Germline CDR1 LNHNV, CDR2 YYDKDF (reference sequence). V was cut by 0 bases and J by 8 bases, with 17 bases left in between. CDR3 DNA: TGTGCCACCAGCAGAGACCGAGGGGGGGCCGGGTATGAGCAGTTCTTC. This sequence encodes CATSRDRGGAGYEQFF.

The genes are TRBV9 and TRBJ2-6; TRBD1 might be the D (5 bases). V was pared by 3 bases and J by 1 base, with 11 bases between. Germline CDR1 reads SGDLS; CDR2 reads YYNGEE. CDR3 length equals 16 residues. The CDR3 DNA is TGTGCCAGCAGCGCCGGACACTCATCTGGGGCCAACGTCCTGACTTTC. Its translation: CASSAGHSSGANVLTF.

This clone showed up just once. The chain has TRBV5-1 and TRBJ1-4; D perhaps matches TRBD1 (6 bases). Germline assignment: CDR1 SGHRS and CDR2 YFSETQ. This CDR3 is built from 16 residues. Trimming left V 4 bases short and J 0 bases short, with 13 bases between. The chain's CDR3 is CASSTGQYSTNEKLFF. The CDR3 DNA is TGCGCCAGCAGCACCGGACAGTACTCAACTAATGAAAAACTGTTTTTT.

The chain combines TRBV2 with TRBJ1-1; tentative D call: TRBD1 (6 bases). CDR3 length: 13 residues. The germline gives CDR1 SNHLY, CDR2 FYNNEI. V shed 6 bases and J shed 2 bases, with 10 bases lying between them. The CDR3, as DNA: TGTGCCAGCAGGACAGGACGAAACACTGAAGCTTTCTTT. Its protein product is CASRTGRNTEAFF.

This chain's CDR3 is CASSRNGQHYGYTF. The CDR3 coding sequence is TGTGCCAGTAGTCGGAACGGACAGCACTATGGCTACACCTTC. V is TRBV19 and J is TRBJ1-2, with D perhaps TRBD1 (6 bases). There are 14 residues in the CDR3. Trimming cost V 5 bases and J 3 bases, with 13 bases left between them. Per the germline V gene, CDR1 is LNHDA and CDR2 is SQIVND (reference sequence).

The chain employs TRBV4-1 and TRBJ2-1; no clear D gene. The CDR3 length is 12 residues. V was pared by 1 base and J by 13 bases, with 11 bases between. Germline V CDR1 and CDR2: MGHRA, YSYEKL. In nucleotides, the CDR3 is TGCGCCAGCAGCCAAGTTGGGCCGGTACAGTTCTTC. Protein product: CASSQVGPVQFF.

The J gene is TRBJ2-7, the V gene TRBV5-1, with D unresolved. CDR1 is SGHRS, CDR2 YFSETQ, per germline. The CDR3 consists of 13 residues. The ends were cut back, 4 bases at V and 5 bases at J, with 13 bases in the middle. CDR3 region: CASSDKQYHEQYF. The CDR3 DNA reads TGCGCCAGCAGCGATAAACAGTACCACGAGCAGTACTTC.

DNA for the CDR3: TGTGCCAGTAGTCGCGTACCGGGACAGGGTGGTTCTGAAGCTTTCTTT. Its protein is CASSRVPGQGGSEAFF. The chain links TRBV19 to TRBJ1-1; 9 positions match TRBD1. CDR1 LNHDA and CDR2 SQIVND come from the germline V gene (reference sequence). The CDR3 covers 16 residues. V lost 5 bases and J lost 6; bases outside the gene matches: 13.

V gene TRBV7-9 combines with J gene TRBJ2-2; the D gene is possibly TRBD1 (6 bases). Trimming cost V 6 bases and J 6 bases, with 20 bases left between them. CDR3 size: 16 residues. Germline V gene lookup returns CDR1 SEHNR and CDR2 FQNEAQ (reference sequence). The CDR3 sequence: CASRPPNRVLAGELFF. The CDR3, as DNA: TGTGCCAGCAGACCTCCTAACAGGGTTTTGGCCGGGGAGCTGTTTTTT.

This clone has a single count. V gene TRBV6-6 combines with J gene TRBJ1-2; no clear D. Trimming cost V 5 bases and J 4 bases, with 11 bases left between them. The CDR3 is 13 residues long. CDR1 MNHNY and CDR2 SVGAGI come from the germline V gene (reference sequence). This chain's CDR3 is CASSIREGYGYTF. The CDR3 region has the DNA TGTGCCAGCAGTATCCGTGAGGGCTATGGCTACACCTTC.

The genes are TRBV4-1 and TRBJ2-7; TRBD2 matches 10 bases. V trimming: 4 bases; J trimming: 4 bases; junction bases outside the gene matches: 19. The CDR3 has 19 residues. The germline gives CDR1 MGHRA, CDR2 YSYEKL. CDR3 in DNA: TGCGCCAGCAGCCTGGTGCCTGGGTCTAGCGGGAGTCCGGAATACGAGCAGTACTTC. Translation: CASSLVPGSSGSPEYEQYF.

This clone was seen a single time. This sequence joins TRBV28 and TRBJ1-3; 10 nucleotides match TRBD1. The germline V gene has CDR1 MDHEN and CDR2 SYDVKM. The V gene end was trimmed by 5 bases and the J gene end by 0 bases; junction bases not matched to a gene: 16. There are 20 residues in the CDR3. CDR3 in amino acids: CASSRISGTGAWTSGNTIYF. CDR3 coding DNA: TGTGCCAGCAGTCGAATCTCCGGGACAGGGGCATGGACCTCTGGAAACACCATATATTTT.

The rearrangement uses TRBV6-5 and TRBJ2-2; D uncertain. The CDR3 sequence is 15 residues long. Trimming left V 6 bases short and J 7 bases short, with 18 bases between. Germline V gene sequence: CDR1 MNHEY, CDR2 SVGAGI. The CDR3 bases are TGTGCCAGCAGGTTTTCGATGGGCGATGGCGGGGAGCTGTTTTTT. The encoded protein is CASRFSMGDGGELFF.

The V and J genes are TRBV11-3 and TRBJ2-2; 10 positions match TRBD2. CDR1 SGHNT and CDR2 YENEEA come from the germline V gene. The length of the CDR3 is 17 residues. V lost 2 bases, J lost 4 bases, and 7 bases stayed unmatched. CDR3 amino acids: CASSLKSGGAPTGELFF. DNA for the CDR3: TGTGCCAGCAGCTTAAAAAGCGGGGGGGCACCCACCGGGGAGCTGTTTTTT.